These 18 T cell receptor beta chains came from one sample sequenced in a study of tumor-infiltrating lymphocytes in primary liver carcinoma. TCR beta cDNA was made from approximately 540 ng total RNA with a constant-region primer. Investigators got TCR beta libraries out of three nested multiplex PCR rounds, done with slightly modified ARM-PCR. PCR rounds one and two used TRBV1-TRBV30 forward primers with a C-beta reverse primer for 10 cycles each. One entry per CDR3 protein, called by TCRdb with MiXCR from the multiplex PCR reads. Seen here are some 30,000 distinct CDR3 sequences, about 82% observed once, and the top ten hold 35% to 40%. For each extraction, RNA and DNA were obtained together from around 20-30 mg of unsorted bulk tissue. The sequenced sample consisted of liver tumor tissue from sampling region 5. Subset here: tumor region T5, tumor centre. The receptor source for this set is a man in his forties or fifties with primary liver carcinoma and hepatitis B virus infection.

A remark on this clonotype: Germline and junction disagree at one end, which may indicate a read error. V is TRBV6-1 and J is TRBJ2-7; D is uncertain. The CDR3 spans 12 residues. Germline-derived CDR1 and CDR2 are MNHNS and SASEGT. The CDR3 DNA is TGTGTCAGCAGACAAATAGCCTACGAGCAGTACTTC. This encodes CVSRQIAYEQYF.

This clonotype was found once. Germline is not matched at one junction end, which may reflect a read error. The chain uses TRBV11-2 and TRBJ2-2, with D possibly matching TRBD2 (6 bases). This CDR3 is built from 15 residues. Germline loops: CDR1 SGHAT, CDR2 FQNNGV. Written as DNA, the CDR3 is TGTGCCAGCAGCCTTGCGGGATCGAACACTGGGGAGTTGTTTTTT. Translation gives CASSLAGSNTGELFF.

This clonotype was detected only once. The J gene is TRBJ2-7, the V gene TRBV28, with 9 bases that match TRBD2. The V gene end was trimmed by 5 bases and the J gene end by 3 bases; junction bases not matched to a gene: 5. The germline V gene encodes CDR1 MDHEN and CDR2 SYDVKM. This CDR3 is built from 14 residues. The CDR3 DNA follows: TGTGCCAGCAGTACATTAGCGGGAGACTACGAGCAGTACTTC. Protein: CASSTLAGDYEQYF.

A word on this clonotype: One end of the junction does not line up with germline, which may come from a read error. The chain joins TRBV5-1 to TRBJ2-7; TRBD1 aligns across 8 bases. Germline V CDR1 and CDR2: SGHRS, YFSETQ. This CDR3 is 16 amino acids long. This CDR3 is CVSSYLRGQVVDEQYF. The CDR3 DNA reads as TGCGTCAGCAGCTACCTCAGGGGGCAGGTCGTAGACGAGCAGTACTTC.

About this clonotype itself: Lacking the conserved final phenylalanine or tryptophan, this CDR3 likely reflects a read error. This chain connects TRBV11-2 to TRBJ2-5; TRBD1 aligns across 7 bases. The germline V gene has CDR1 SGHAT and CDR2 FQNNGV. CDR3 length equals 14 residues. The CDR3 DNA reads TGTACCAGCAACTTAGGGGGCTGGCAAGAGACCCAGTACCTC. It translates to CTSNLGGWQETQYL.

To note about this clonotype: One junction end does not reproduce the germline sequence, and a read error may be involved. The rearrangement joins TRBV5-1 to TRBJ2-1, with 10 bases that match TRBD2. This CDR3 is 14 amino acids long. Germline CDR1 is SGHRS and CDR2 is YFSETQ. DNA of the CDR3: TGCGCCAGCAGCTTGAGCGGGGGGGCCAATGAGCAGCTCTTC. It specifies CASSLSGGANEQLF. Based on the CDR3 plus reference TRBV5-1 and TRBJ2-1, the full variable domain is KAGVTQTPRYLIKTRGQQVTLSCSPISGHRSVSWYQQTPGQGLQFLFEYFSETQRNKGNFPGRFSGRQFSNSRSEMNVSTLELGDSALYLCASSLSGGANEQLFGPGTRLTVL.

On this clonotype: A much larger clone differs by one base, so this may be a read error. V is TRBV7-3 and J is TRBJ1-1; D unclear. The CDR3 length is 13 residues. CDR1 SGHTA and CDR2 FQGTGA come from the germline V gene. CDR3 protein: CASSWTTNTEALF. CDR3 DNA: TGTGCCAGCAGCTGGACTACCAACACTGAAGCTCTCTTT.

This clonotype has just a few counts. The chain links TRBV4-3 to TRBJ1-2, with D possibly matching TRBD1 (5 bases). Trimming took 0 bases from V and 6 from J, leaving 14 bases between them. Germline V gene lookup returns CDR1 LGHNA and CDR2 YSLEER. The length of the CDR3 is 15 residues. In nucleotides, the CDR3 is TGCGCCAGCAGCCAAGATTGGGGCAGGGTGAATGGCTACACCTTC. This encodes CASSQDWGRVNGYTF.

The table lists this clonotype with a few counts. The chain recombines TRBV11-3 with TRBJ2-1, with a possible D match to TRBD2 (6 bases). With 0 bases removed from V and 2 bases from J, the gap between germline ends came to 11 bases. This CDR3 is 16 amino acids long. Germline CDR1 is SGHNT and CDR2 is YENEEA. CDR3 sequence: CASSLDASVTYNEQFF. The DNA of the CDR3 is TGTGCCAGCAGCTTAGACGCTAGCGTAACCTACAATGAGCAGTTCTTC.

Concerning this clonotype itself: Germline is not matched at one junction end, which may reflect a read error. The V gene is TRBV6-5, the J gene TRBJ1-1; D not certain. The CDR3 spans 14 residues. Per germline, CDR1 MNHEY and CDR2 SVGAGI. CDR3: CASKIGLPNTEAIF. The CDR3 DNA follows: TGTGCCAGCAAAATCGGACTTCCGAACACTGAAGCTATCTTT.

The genes are TRBV5-6 and TRBJ2-3, with D unresolved. CDR1 and CDR2 (germline): SGHDT, YYEEEE. Trimming removed 0 bases at V and 1 base at J, with 9 bases between. The CDR3 has 15 residues. This CDR3 reads CASSLGSVCTDTQYF. DNA for the CDR3: TGTGCCAGCAGCTTGGGGTCCGTGTGCACAGATACGCAGTATTTT. Drawing the rest from reference TRBV5-6 and TRBJ2-3, the complete variable domain is DAGVTQSPTHLIKTRGQQVTLRCSPKSGHDTVSWYQQALGQGPQFIFQYYEEEERQRGNFPDRFSGHQFPNYSSELNVNALLLGDSALYLCASSLGSVCTDTQYFGPGTRLTVL.

To note about this clonotype: This could be a read error, since a much larger clone is one nucleotide away. The genes are TRBV7-9 and TRBJ2-1; 10 nucleotides align to TRBD2. CDR3 length: 16 residues. CDR1 and CDR2 from the germline V gene are SEHNR and FQNEAQ (reference sequence). As DNA, the CDR3 is TGTGTCAGCAGCGGGGCAACCGGGACTAGCGTCCATGAGCAGTTCTTC. Protein product: CVSSGATGTSVHEQFF.

The chain carries TRBV10-3 and TRBJ1-2, with D unclear. The CDR3 is 15 residues long. Germline-derived CDR1 and CDR2 are ENHRY and SYGVKD. V lost 4 bases and J lost 5, with 17 bases in between. DNA of the CDR3: TGTGCCATCAGTGCGTTAGGGTCGGACGGATATGGCTACACCTTC. Residues: CAISALGSDGYGYTF.

The chain is built from TRBV28 and TRBJ2-7, with TRBD2 matching over 7 bases. CDR1 is MDHEN, CDR2 SYDVKM, per germline. This CDR3 has 15 residues. The ends lost 8 bases at V and 4 bases at J; junction bases unmatched: 14. DNA for the CDR3: TGTGCCAGCGGACTAGATGGAGCCAGTCGGTACGAGCAGTACTTC. It translates to CASGLDGASRYEQYF.

On this clonotype: An end of the junction does not agree with germline; a read error may underlie this. The rearrangement links TRBV4-2 to TRBJ1-1; D is possibly TRBD1 (6 bases). This CDR3 comprises 14 residues. Germline-derived CDR1 and CDR2 are LGHNA and YNFKEQ. Here the CDR3 DNA reads TGCGCCAGCAGCGCTGGAGAGGGGGACACTGAAGCTTTCTTT. Encoded protein: CASSAGEGDTEAFF.

About this clonotype itself: Since no conserved phenylalanine or tryptophan closes the CDR3, a read error is the likely cause. The chain couples TRBV12-3 or TRBV12-4 to TRBJ1-6; no firm D call. CDR3 length equals 12 residues. CDR3 residues: CANSLENSPLHL. CDR3 nucleotides: TGTGCCAACAGTTTAGAGAATTCACCCCTCCACTTG.

In regard to this clonotype: The junction departs from the called germline gene at one end, perhaps through a read error. The V gene is TRBV7-9, the J gene TRBJ1-2; D gene unclear. There are 16 residues in the CDR3. Germline CDR1 SEHNR, CDR2 FQNEAQ (reference sequence). The CDR3 coding sequence is TGTGCCAGCAGCCCCGAGGGTAGGCTGTCCCAGAATGGCTACATCTTC. Amino acids: CASSPEGRLSQNGYIF.

The rearrangement joins TRBV6-1 to TRBJ2-1; D possibly matches TRBD1 or TRBD2 (5 bases each). The CDR3 extends over 15 amino acids. CDR1 MNHNS and CDR2 SASEGT come from the germline V gene. V was cut by 7 bases and J by 7 bases, with 20 bases left in between. The CDR3 spells CASTRARDRGNEQFF. The CDR3 nucleotides read TGTGCCAGCACCCGGGCGAGGGATAGGGGTAATGAGCAGTTCTTC.